This T cell receptor beta chain was profiled in a study of blood T cells in healthy people across ages. Study outcomes and limitations: Long-lived and aged donors differed, with more naive CD4+ cells and higher diversity in the long-lived.

Trimming removed 5 bases from V and 1 base from J; junction bases left unmatched: 12. The length of the CDR3 is 17 residues. Germline V gives CDR1 SGHDN, CDR2 FVKESK. Turning to this clonotype: Its cognate antigen is unknown.

A J-beta primer mix and a sample-barcoded 5' primer were used in a second PCR of about 6 to 12 cycles. MiXCR, run by TCRdb on the 5' RACE reads, gives a single entry per CDR3 protein. The sample shows hundreds of thousands of distinct CDR3 sequences, roughly 41% of them seen only once. The authors extracted at least 5.5 micrograms of total RNA per sample. Material for sequencing was blood. The TCR comes from an older man in good health. The V gene is TRBV14, the J gene TRBJ2-7, with TRBD1 matching 9 bases. The CDR3 here is CASSTTLRDRASYEQYF. The CDR3 DNA reads TGTGCCAGCAGCACGACCCTCCGGGACAGGGCGTCCTACGAGCAGTACTTC.